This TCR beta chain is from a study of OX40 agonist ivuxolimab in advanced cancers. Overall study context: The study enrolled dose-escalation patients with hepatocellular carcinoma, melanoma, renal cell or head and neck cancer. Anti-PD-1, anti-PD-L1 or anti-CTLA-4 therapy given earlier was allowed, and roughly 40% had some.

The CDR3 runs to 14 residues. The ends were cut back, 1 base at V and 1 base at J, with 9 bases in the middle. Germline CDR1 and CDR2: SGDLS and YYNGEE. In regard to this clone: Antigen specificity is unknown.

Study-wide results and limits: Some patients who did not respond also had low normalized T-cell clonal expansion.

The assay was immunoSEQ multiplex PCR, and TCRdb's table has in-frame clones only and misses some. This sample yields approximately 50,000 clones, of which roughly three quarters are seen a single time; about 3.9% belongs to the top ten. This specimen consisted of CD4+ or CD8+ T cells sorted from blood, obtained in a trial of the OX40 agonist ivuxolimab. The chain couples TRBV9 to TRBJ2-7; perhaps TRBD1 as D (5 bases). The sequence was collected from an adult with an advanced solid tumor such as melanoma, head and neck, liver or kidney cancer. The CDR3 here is CASSVFAGSYEQYF. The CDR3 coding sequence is TGTGCCAGCAGCGTATTCGCAGGGTCCTACGAGCAGTACTTC. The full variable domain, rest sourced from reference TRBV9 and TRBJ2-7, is DSGVTQTPKHLITATGQRVTLRCSPRSGDLSVYWYQQSLDQGLQFLIQYYNGEERAKGNILERFSAQQFPDLHSELNLSSLELGDSALYFCASSVFAGSYEQYFGPGTRLTVT.